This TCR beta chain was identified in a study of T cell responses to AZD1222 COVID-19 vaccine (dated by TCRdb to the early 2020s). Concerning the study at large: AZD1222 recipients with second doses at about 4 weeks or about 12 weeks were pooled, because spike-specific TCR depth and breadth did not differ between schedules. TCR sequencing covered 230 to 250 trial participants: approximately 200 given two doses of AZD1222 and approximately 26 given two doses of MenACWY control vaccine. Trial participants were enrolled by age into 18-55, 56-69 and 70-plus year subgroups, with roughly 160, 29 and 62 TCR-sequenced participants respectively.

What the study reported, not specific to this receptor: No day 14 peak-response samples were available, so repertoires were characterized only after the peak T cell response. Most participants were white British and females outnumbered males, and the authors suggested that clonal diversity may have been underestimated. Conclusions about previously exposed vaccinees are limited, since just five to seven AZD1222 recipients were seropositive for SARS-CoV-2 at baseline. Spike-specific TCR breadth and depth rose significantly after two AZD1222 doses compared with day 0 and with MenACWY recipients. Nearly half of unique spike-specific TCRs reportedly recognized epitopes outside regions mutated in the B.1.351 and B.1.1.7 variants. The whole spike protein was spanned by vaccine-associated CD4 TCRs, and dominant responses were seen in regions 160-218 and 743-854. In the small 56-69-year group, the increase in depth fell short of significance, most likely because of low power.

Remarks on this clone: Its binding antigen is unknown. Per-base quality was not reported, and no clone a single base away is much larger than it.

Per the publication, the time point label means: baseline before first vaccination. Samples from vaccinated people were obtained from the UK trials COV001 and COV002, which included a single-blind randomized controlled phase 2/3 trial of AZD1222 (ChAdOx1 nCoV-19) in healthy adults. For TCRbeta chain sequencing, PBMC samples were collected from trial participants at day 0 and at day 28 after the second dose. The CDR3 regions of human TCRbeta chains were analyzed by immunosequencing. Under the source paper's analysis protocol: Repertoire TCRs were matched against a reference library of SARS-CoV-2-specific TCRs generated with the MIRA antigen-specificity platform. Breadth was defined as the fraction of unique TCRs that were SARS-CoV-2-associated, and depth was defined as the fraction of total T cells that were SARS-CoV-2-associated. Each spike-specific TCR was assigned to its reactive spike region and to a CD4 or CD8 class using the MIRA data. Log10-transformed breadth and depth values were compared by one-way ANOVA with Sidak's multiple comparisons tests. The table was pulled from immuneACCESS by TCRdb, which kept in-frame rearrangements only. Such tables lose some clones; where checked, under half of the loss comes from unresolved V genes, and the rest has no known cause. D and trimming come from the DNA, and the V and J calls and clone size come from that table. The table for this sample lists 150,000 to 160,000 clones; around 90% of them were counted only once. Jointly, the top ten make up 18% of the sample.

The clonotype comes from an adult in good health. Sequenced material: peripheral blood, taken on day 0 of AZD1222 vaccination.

This receptor has the CDR3 CAWTPGQGNQPQHF. The bases are TGTGCCTGGACCCCGGGACAGGGCAATCAGCCCCAGCATTTT. The chain links TRBV30 with TRBJ1-5, with 8 middle bases fitting TRBD1. Its CDR3 holds 14 amino acids, cysteine through phenylalanine. Here the CDR3 DNA is all that survives: 42 bases in frame from base 1. CDR1 and CDR2 are read off the germline V gene (reference sequence) as GTSNPN and SVGIG. From V the trimming removes 4 bases and from J it removes 2 bases, while the gene matches leave 4 bases of the junction unaccounted for.